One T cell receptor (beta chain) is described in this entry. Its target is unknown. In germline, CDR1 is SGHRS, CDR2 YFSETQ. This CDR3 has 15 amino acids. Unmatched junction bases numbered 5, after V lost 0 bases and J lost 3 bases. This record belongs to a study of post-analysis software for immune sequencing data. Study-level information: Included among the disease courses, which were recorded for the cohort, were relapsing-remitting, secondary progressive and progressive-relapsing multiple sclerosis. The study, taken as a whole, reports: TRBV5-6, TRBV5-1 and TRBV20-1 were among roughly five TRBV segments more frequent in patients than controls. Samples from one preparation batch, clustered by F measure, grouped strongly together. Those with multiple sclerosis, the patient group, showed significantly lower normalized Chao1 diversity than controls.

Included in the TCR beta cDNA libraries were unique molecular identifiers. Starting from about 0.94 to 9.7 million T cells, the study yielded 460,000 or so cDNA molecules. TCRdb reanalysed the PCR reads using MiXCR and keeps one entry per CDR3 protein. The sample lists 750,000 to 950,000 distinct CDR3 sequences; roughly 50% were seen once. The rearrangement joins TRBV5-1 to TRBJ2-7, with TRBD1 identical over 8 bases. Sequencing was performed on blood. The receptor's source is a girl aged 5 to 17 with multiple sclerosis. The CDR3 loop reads CASSLATDRDYEQYF. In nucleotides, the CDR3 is TGCGCCAGCAGCTTGGCCACGGACAGGGACTACGAGCAGTACTTC.